Listed here is a single TCR beta chain. This sample is drawn from a study of patients and donors after allogeneic stem cell transplantation. Using its own MiXCR run on the RT-PCR reads, TCRdb lists one record per CDR3 protein. Among 900,000 to 1,000,000 distinct CDR3 sequences listed, roughly 18% were seen once. Germline V gene data show CDR1 as SGHKS and CDR2 as YYEKEE (reference sequence). With V trimmed by 0 bases and J by 4 bases, 4 bases remained unmatched. The CDR3 runs to 15 residues. The sequencing input was blood, either unsorted or a sorted T cell fraction (not recorded which). V is TRBV5-5 and J is TRBJ2-3; the match to TRBD2 covers 8 bases. The clonotype originates from a human donor who was either an allogeneic HSCT recipient or a stem cell or donor lymphocyte infusion donor (not recorded which). It is not recorded whose cells these are; they may come from a transplant donor. The CDR3 DNA sequence: TGTGCCAGCAGCTTGGTAGCTAGCGGGCCAGATACGCAGTATTTT. Translation: CASSLVASGPDTQYF.